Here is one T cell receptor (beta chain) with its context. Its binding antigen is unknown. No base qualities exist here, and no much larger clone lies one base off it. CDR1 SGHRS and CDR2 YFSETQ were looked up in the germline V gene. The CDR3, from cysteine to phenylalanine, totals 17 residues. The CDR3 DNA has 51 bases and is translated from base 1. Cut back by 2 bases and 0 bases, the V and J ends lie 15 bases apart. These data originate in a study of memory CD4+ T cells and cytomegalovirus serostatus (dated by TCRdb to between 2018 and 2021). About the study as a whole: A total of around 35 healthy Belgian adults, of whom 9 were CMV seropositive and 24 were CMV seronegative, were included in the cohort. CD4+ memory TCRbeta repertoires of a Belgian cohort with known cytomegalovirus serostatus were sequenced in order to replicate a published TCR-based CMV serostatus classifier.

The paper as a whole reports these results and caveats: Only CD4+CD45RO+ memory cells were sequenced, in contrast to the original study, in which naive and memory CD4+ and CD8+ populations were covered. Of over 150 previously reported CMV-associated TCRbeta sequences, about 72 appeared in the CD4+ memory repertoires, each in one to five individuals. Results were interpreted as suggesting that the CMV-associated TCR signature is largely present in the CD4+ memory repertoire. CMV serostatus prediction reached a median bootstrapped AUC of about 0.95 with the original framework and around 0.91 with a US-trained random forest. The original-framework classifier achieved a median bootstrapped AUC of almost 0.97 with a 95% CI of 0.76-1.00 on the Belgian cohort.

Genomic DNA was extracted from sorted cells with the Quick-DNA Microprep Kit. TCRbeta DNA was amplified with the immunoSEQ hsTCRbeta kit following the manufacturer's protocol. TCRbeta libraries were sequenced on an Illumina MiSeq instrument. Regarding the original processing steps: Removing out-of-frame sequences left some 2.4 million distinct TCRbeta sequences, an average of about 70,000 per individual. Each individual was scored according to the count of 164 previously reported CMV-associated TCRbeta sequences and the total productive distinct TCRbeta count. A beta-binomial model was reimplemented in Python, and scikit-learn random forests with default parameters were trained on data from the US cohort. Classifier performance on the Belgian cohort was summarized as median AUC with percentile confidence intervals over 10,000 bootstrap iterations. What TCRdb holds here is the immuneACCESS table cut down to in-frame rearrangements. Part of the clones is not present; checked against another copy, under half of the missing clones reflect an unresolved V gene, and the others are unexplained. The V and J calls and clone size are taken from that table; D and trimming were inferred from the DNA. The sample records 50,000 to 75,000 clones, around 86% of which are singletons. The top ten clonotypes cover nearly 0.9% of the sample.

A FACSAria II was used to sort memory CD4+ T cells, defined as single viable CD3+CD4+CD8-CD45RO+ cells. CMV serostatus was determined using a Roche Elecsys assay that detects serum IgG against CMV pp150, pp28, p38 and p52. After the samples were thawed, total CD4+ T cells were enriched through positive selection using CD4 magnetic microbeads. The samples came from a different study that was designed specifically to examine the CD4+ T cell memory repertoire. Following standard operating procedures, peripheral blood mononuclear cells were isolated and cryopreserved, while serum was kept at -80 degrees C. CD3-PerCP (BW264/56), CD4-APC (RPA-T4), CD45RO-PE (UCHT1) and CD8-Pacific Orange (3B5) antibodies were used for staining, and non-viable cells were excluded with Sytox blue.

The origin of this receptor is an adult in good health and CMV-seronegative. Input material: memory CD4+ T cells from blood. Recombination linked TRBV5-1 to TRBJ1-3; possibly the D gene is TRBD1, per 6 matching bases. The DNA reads TGCGCCAGCAGCTTCGGATTACAGGGATCCTCTGGAAACACCATATATTTT. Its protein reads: CASSFGLQGSSGNTIYF.